Listed here are 17 T cell receptor beta chains from one sample, sequenced in a study of CD8 T cells in ankylosing spondylitis. TCRdb independently ran MiXCR on the 5' RACE reads; one entry per CDR3 protein. Among more than 25,000 distinct CDR3 sequences listed, approximately 15% were seen once. Sequenced material: blood. Receptors were obtained from a male donor with ankylosing spondylitis or in good health (not recorded which).

This clonotype was recorded a few times. The chain has TRBV11-2 and TRBJ2-1; possible D gene TRBD1, 6 bases. Germline assignment: CDR1 SGHAT and CDR2 FQNNGV. The length of the CDR3 is 14 residues. Trimming shortened V by 4 bases and J by 3 bases, and 10 bases separated the two germline ends. In nucleotides, the CDR3 is TGTGCCAGCAGCTCGGACAGTTTCTACAATGAGCAGTTCTTC. This sequence encodes CASSSDSFYNEQFF.

This chain connects TRBV5-1 to TRBJ2-3, with 13 positions matching TRBD2. Germline CDR1 and CDR2: SGHRS and YFSETQ. Trimming cost V 6 bases and J 1 base; bases outside gene matches: 2. The CDR3 sequence is 15 residues long. CDR3 sequence (DNA): TGCGCCAGCAATGGACTAGCGGGGGGCACAGATACGCAGTATTTT. Its protein product is CASNGLAGGTDTQYF.

The chain carries TRBV9 and TRBJ1-1, with unresolved D. Trimming left V 3 bases short and J 1 base short, with 13 bases between. Germline CDR1 is SGDLS and CDR2 is YYNGEE. The CDR3 runs 15 residues. CDR3 protein: CASSAILGGNTEAFF. In nucleotides, the CDR3 is TGTGCCAGCAGCGCGATATTGGGAGGGAACACTGAAGCTTTCTTT.

V and J are TRBV29-1 and TRBJ1-4; no firm D call. Germline V gene data show CDR1 as SQVTM and CDR2 as ANQGSEA. CDR3 length: 11 amino acids. The ends were cut back, 0 bases at V and 7 bases at J, with 3 bases in the middle. Written as DNA, the CDR3 is TGCAGCGTTGAAGATGGTGAAAAACTGTTTTTT. Protein sequence: CSVEDGEKLFF.

This chain uses TRBV29-1 with TRBJ1-1; no clear D gene. Germline lookup yields CDR1 SQVTM and CDR2 ANQGSEA. The CDR3 consists of 13 residues. Trimming took 6 bases from V and 1 from J, leaving 12 bases between them. The CDR3 sequence is CSVKDGGNTEAFF. CDR3 nucleotide sequence: TGCAGCGTGAAGGACGGTGGGAACACTGAAGCTTTCTTT.

This clonotype was seen a few times. The chain combines TRBV6-2 or TRBV6-3 with TRBJ1-2; TRBD1 matches 7 bases. V shed 5 bases, J shed 3 bases, and the junction held 6 bases outside the gene matches. From germline, CDR1 is MNHEY and CDR2 SVGEGT. The CDR3 length is 14 residues. CDR3: CASSEQGIDYGYTF. The CDR3, as DNA: TGTGCCAGCAGTGAACAGGGGATTGACTATGGCTACACCTTC.

This clonotype was detected only a few times. The chain is built from TRBV7-2 and TRBJ2-2; no definite D call. This CDR3 is 15 amino acids long. CDR1 SGHTA and CDR2 FQGNSA come from the germline V gene. V was pared by 0 bases and J by 2 bases, with 7 bases between. This CDR3 is CASSLAAVNTGELFF. CDR3 DNA: TGTGCCAGCAGCTTAGCGGCAGTAAACACCGGGGAGCTGTTTTTT.

In its sample, this clonotype was seen many times. This chain connects TRBV28 to TRBJ2-1, with TRBD2 identical over 7 bases. In germline, CDR1 is MDHEN, CDR2 SYDVKM. The CDR3 is 15 amino acids. V dropped 4 bases and J dropped 5; count of bases not matched to a gene: 8. CDR3 nucleotide sequence: TGTGCCAGCAGTTCAATTGCGGGAGTGAACAATGAGCAGTTCTTC. Encoded protein: CASSSIAGVNNEQFF.

The chain uses TRBV6-5 and TRBJ1-5; 7 bases are shared with TRBD1. The ends lost 5 bases at V and 1 base at J; junction bases unmatched: 2. This CDR3 is 14 amino acids long. The V gene's germline CDR1 is MNHEY and CDR2 SVGAGI. CDR3 bases: TGTGCCAGCAGTCCAGGGGGGAGCAATCAGCCCCAGCATTTT. It codes for CASSPGGSNQPQHF.

This clonotype was counted at least ten times. The chain employs TRBV25-1 and TRBJ2-5; D is unresolved. Germline V gene lookup returns CDR1 MGHDK and CDR2 SYGVNS. V lost 1 base, J lost 2 bases, and 5 bases lay in between. This CDR3 has 13 amino acids. The CDR3 DNA follows: TGTGCCAGCAGTGAATTGGGTCAAGAGACCCAGTACTTC. Protein product: CASSELGQETQYF.

This clonotype was seen more than once but under ten times. The gene calls are TRBV5-1 and TRBJ1-1, with a possible D match to TRBD1 (6 bases). There are 14 residues in the CDR3. Germline V gene sequence: CDR1 SGHRS, CDR2 YFSETQ. V dropped 4 bases and J dropped 5 bases, with 15 bases sitting between them. CDR3 bases: TGCGCCAGCAGCGAAACAGGGCGGTGGACTGAAGCTTTCTTT. Its translation is CASSETGRWTEAFF.

The V and J genes are TRBV7-2 and TRBJ2-3; D uncertain. Germline assignment: CDR1 SGHTA and CDR2 FQGNSA. This CDR3 contains 16 residues. The V gene lost 2 bases and the J gene lost 0 bases, with 12 bases spanning the gap. The CDR3 DNA follows: TGTGCCAGCAGCTTAAACGGCGCGGTTAGCACAGATACGCAGTATTTT. This sequence encodes CASSLNGAVSTDTQYF.

The CDR3 region is CASSQGGRWRADTEAFF. In DNA form, the CDR3 reads TGCGCCAGCAGCCAAGGGGGTCGGTGGAGGGCCGACACTGAAGCTTTCTTT. The rearrangement joins TRBV4-3 to TRBJ1-1; D is unresolved. CDR3 length equals 17 residues. The germline V gene has CDR1 LGHNA and CDR2 YSLEER. Trimming took 1 base from V and 3 from J, leaving 18 bases between them.

This clonotype was recorded a few times. The chain joins TRBV12-3 or TRBV12-4 to TRBJ2-1; 7 bases are shared with TRBD2. This CDR3 is built from 16 residues. V lost 5 bases, J lost 3 bases, and 10 bases stayed unmatched. CDR3 protein: CASSLPSGIRYNEQFF. As DNA, the CDR3 is TGTGCCAGCAGTCTCCCGAGCGGGATACGCTACAATGAGCAGTTCTTC.

The chain carries TRBV5-1 and TRBJ1-4; D ambiguous. The CDR3 runs 15 residues. Per germline, CDR1 SGHRS and CDR2 YFSETQ. With 2 bases removed from V and 0 bases from J, the gap between germline ends came to 8 bases. CDR3 coding DNA: TGCGCCAGCAGCTTCCGGAGTGCAACTAATGAAAAACTGTTTTTT. Translated, it gives CASSFRSATNEKLFF.

This rearrangement joins TRBV9 to TRBJ1-4; no clear D. There are 15 residues in the CDR3. Trimming took off 4 bases at V and 0 bases at J, with 10 bases between the two ends. The V gene's germline CDR1 is SGDLS and CDR2 YYNGEE. This CDR3 is CASSPRTATNEKLFF. The CDR3 coding sequence is TGTGCCAGCAGCCCGAGAACAGCAACTAATGAAAAACTGTTTTTT.

A few counts support this clonotype. V usage is TRBV28 and J usage is TRBJ1-5; the D is unclear. Germline CDR1 MDHEN, CDR2 SYDVKM. CDR3 length: 13 residues. V was clipped by 6 bases and J by 0 bases, with 6 bases between them. The CDR3 DNA reads TGTGCCAGCAGAGGACCTAGCAATCAGCCCCAGCATTTT. Protein product: CASRGPSNQPQHF.